One and the same sample provided the 15 T cell receptor beta chains below, sequenced in a study of post-analysis software for immune sequencing data. Whole-study results and caveats: Compared with controls, patients had more of roughly five TRBV segments, including TRBV5-6, TRBV5-1 and TRBV20-1.

Unique molecular identifiers were built into the TCR beta cDNA libraries. TCRdb redid the calling of the PCR reads with MiXCR, one entry per CDR3 protein. The table records about 540,000 distinct CDR3 sequences, approximately 34% of them present only once. No antigen has been assigned to these receptors. Material: blood. These receptors were taken from a girl aged 2-17 years with multiple sclerosis.

The V call is TRBV5-1, the J call TRBJ1-6, with D perhaps matching TRBD1 (5 bases). The CDR3 covers 16 residues. V lost 1 base, J lost 7 bases, and 15 bases lay in between. Germline-derived CDR1 and CDR2 are SGHRS and YFSETQ. The CDR3 is CASSLISDRANSPLHF. The CDR3 DNA sequence: TGCGCCAGCAGCTTGATCTCAGACAGAGCGAATTCACCCCTCCACTTT.

In nucleotides, the CDR3 is TGTGCCAGCAGTGAGGACAGGGGATTGGAGACCCAGTACTTC. Its translation is CASSEDRGLETQYF. The genes are TRBV2 and TRBJ2-5; 9 nucleotides line up with TRBD1. This CDR3 is 14 amino acids long. Germline loops: CDR1 SNHLY, CDR2 FYNNEI. The V gene end was trimmed by 3 bases and the J gene end by 5 bases; junction bases not matched to a gene: 4.

This clonotype has a handful of counts. This chain uses TRBV2 with TRBJ1-2; D is ambiguous. Germline lookup yields CDR1 SNHLY and CDR2 FYNNEI. Deletions cut 7 bases from V and 0 bases from J, with 15 bases between. This CDR3 is built from 15 residues. The CDR3 sequence is CASTLDGSSNYGYTF. The CDR3 bases are TGTGCCAGCACCCTCGACGGGAGCTCTAACTATGGCTACACCTTC.

The chain links TRBV7-2 to TRBJ2-3; 10 positions match TRBD2. The CDR3 runs to 16 residues. Per germline, CDR1 SGHTA and CDR2 FQGNSA. With V trimmed by 4 bases and J by 1 base, 5 bases remained unmatched. CDR3 sequence reads: CASSWSSGGRTDTQYF. The CDR3 DNA sequence: TGTGCCAGCAGCTGGTCTAGCGGGGGACGCACAGATACGCAGTATTTT.

This clonotype was picked up a small number of times. The CDR3 DNA reads as TGCGCCAGCAGCCAGGGGGCCTCCCCGGTTGTGTTGTATGAGCAGTTCTTC. This translates into CASSQGASPVVLYEQFF. This chain links TRBV5-1 with TRBJ2-1; 8 bases are a match to TRBD1. This CDR3 has 17 amino acids. Germline V gives CDR1 SGHRS, CDR2 YFSETQ. V trimming: 4 bases; J trimming: 8 bases; junction bases outside the gene matches: 17.

This clonotype was detected many times. The chain combines TRBV20-1 with TRBJ2-3, with 9 bases aligning to TRBD2. With V trimmed by 5 bases and J by 1 base, 10 bases remained unmatched. CDR3 length: 16 residues. Germline lookup yields CDR1 DFQATT and CDR2 SNEGSKA (reference sequence). The CDR3 DNA sequence: TGCAGTGCTGGACCCCCAGCGGGGGGCCGCACAGATACGCAGTATTTT. This gives the protein CSAGPPAGGRTDTQYF.

V and J are TRBV7-9 and TRBJ1-2; D remains ambiguous. The germline gives CDR1 SEHNR, CDR2 FQNEAQ (reference sequence). Trimming shortened V by 1 base and J by 5 bases, and 11 bases separated the two germline ends. The CDR3 has 14 residues. CDR3: CASSLGSRPYGYTF. DNA for the CDR3: TGTGCCAGCAGCTTAGGATCACGGCCATATGGCTACACCTTC.

The rearrangement joins TRBV10-3 to TRBJ1-1, with 7 bases matching TRBD1. The germline V gene encodes CDR1 ENHRY and CDR2 SYGVKD. The CDR3 extends over 14 amino acids. V gave up 8 bases and J gave up 5 bases; unmatched junction bases: 11. CDR3 sequence: CAILTGQGGTEAFF. The CDR3 nucleotides are TGTGCCATCCTTACAGGGCAGGGGGGAACTGAAGCTTTCTTT.

This clonotype has only a few counts. The rearrangement uses TRBV4-1 and TRBJ2-1; possibly TRBD2 for D (6 bases). The CDR3 spans 14 residues. V was trimmed by 4 bases and J by 9 bases, leaving 16 bases between them. CDR1 is MGHRA and CDR2 is YSYEKL in the germline V gene. CDR3 sequence: CASSLVGSGGEQFF. CDR3 coding DNA: TGCGCCAGCAGCCTCGTCGGGTCCGGGGGTGAGCAGTTCTTC.

This clonotype was seen only a few times. The rearrangement links TRBV10-3 to TRBJ2-7, with TRBD1 identical over 7 bases. Germline lookup yields CDR1 ENHRY and CDR2 SYGVKD. The CDR3 consists of 14 residues. The trim removed 4 bases at V and 2 bases at J, leaving 5 bases unmatched. The CDR3 DNA reads TGTGCCATCAGTGTTTCAGGGGGAACCTACGAGCAGTACTTC. This translates into CAISVSGGTYEQYF.

CDR3 amino acids: CASSLGIRLASNTEAFF. The DNA of the CDR3 is TGCGCCAGCAGCTTGGGGATTAGGCTGGCCTCGAACACTGAAGCTTTCTTT. This chain connects TRBV5-1 to TRBJ1-1, with D unclear. Germline CDR1 reads SGHRS; CDR2 reads YFSETQ. CDR3 length: 17 amino acids. V lost 0 bases to trimming and J lost 1 base, with 16 bases between them.

The rearrangement uses TRBV2 and TRBJ1-5; 10 nucleotides align to TRBD1. The V gene's germline CDR1 is SNHLY and CDR2 FYNNEI. The CDR3 runs to 19 residues. V gave up 2 bases and J gave up 0 bases; unmatched junction bases: 10. CDR3 region: CASSEMLWDRGYSNQPQHF. DNA of the CDR3: TGTGCCAGCAGTGAAATGCTATGGGACAGGGGTTATAGCAATCAGCCCCAGCATTTT.

The CDR3: CASSGWGNTGELFF. The CDR3 DNA follows: TGCGCCAGCAGTGGCTGGGGGAACACCGGGGAGCTGTTTTTT. This chain joins TRBV10-1 and TRBJ2-2; D call uncertain. Trimming took 4 bases from V and 1 from J, leaving 7 bases between them. Germline V CDR1 and CDR2: WNHNN, SYGVQD (reference sequence). The CDR3 contains 14 residues.

The rearrangement uses TRBV4-1 and TRBJ2-1; 14 bases match TRBD2. Gene TRBJ2-7 matches the end of the DNA better, so the J call may be wrong. Germline CDR1 MGHRA, CDR2 YSYEKL. CDR3 length equals 15 residues. The CDR3 nucleotides are TGCGCCAGCAGCGTAGGGACTAGCGGGGGCCATGAGCAGTACTTC. Translating it yields CASSVGTSGGHEQYF.

The rearrangement uses TRBV20-1 and TRBJ2-3; 9 bases align to TRBD1. CDR3 length equals 15 residues. The J segment lost 1 base and the V segment lost 3 bases, leaving 5 bases of the junction unmatched. The germline gives CDR1 DFQATT, CDR2 SNEGSKA (reference sequence). CDR3 sequence reads: CSARGHRGRTDTQYF. The CDR3 DNA reads TGCAGTGCTAGGGGCCACAGGGGGCGCACAGATACGCAGTATTTT.